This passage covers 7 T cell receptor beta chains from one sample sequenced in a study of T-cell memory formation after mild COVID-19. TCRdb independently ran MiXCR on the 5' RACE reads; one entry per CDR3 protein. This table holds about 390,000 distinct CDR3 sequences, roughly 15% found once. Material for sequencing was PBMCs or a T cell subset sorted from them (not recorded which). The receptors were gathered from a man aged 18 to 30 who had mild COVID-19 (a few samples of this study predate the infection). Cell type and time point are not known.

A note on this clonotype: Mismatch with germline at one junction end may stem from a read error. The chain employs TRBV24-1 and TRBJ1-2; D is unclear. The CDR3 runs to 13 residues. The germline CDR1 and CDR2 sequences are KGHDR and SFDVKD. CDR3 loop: CATSDLRNYVYTF. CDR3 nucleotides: TGTGCCACCAGTGATCTTCGTAACTATGTCTACACCTTC.

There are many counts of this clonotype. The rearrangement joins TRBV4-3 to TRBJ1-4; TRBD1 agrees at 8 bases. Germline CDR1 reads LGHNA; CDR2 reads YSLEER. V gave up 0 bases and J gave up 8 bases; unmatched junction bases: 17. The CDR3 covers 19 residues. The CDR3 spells CASSQESDRVGQGIEKLFF. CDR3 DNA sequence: TGCGCCAGCAGCCAAGAGAGCGATCGGGTAGGACAGGGAATCGAAAAACTGTTTTTT.

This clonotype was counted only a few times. CDR3: CASSSVAGEQETQYF. The CDR3 DNA reads as TGCGCCAGCAGCTCCGTAGCGGGGGAACAAGAGACCCAGTACTTC. The chain combines TRBV5-1 with TRBJ2-5, with 9 positions matching TRBD2. CDR3 size: 15 residues. Losses at the gene ends were 3 bases for V and 2 bases for J; bases not matched to a gene: 5. Looked up from germline, CDR1 is SGHRS and CDR2 is YFSETQ.

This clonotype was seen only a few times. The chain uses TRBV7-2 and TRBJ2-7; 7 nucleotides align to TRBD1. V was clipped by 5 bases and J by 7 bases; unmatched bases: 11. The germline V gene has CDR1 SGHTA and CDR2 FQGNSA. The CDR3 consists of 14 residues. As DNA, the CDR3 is TGTGCCAGCAGCCGGCAGGGGGTACCCAGGGAGCAGTACTTC. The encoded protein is CASSRQGVPREQYF.

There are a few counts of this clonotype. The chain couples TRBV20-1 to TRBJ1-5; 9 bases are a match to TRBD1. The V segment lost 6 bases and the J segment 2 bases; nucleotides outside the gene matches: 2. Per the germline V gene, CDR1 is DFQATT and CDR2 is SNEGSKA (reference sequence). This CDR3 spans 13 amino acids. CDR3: CSADRGGNQPQHF. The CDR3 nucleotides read TGCAGTGCCGACAGGGGGGGCAATCAGCCCCAGCATTTT.

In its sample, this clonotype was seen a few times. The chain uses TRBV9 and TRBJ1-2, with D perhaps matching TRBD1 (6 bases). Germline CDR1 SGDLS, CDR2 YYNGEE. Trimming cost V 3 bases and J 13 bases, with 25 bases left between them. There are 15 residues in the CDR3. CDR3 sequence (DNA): TGTGCCAGCAGCGGGTCCCTGGAAGGGGGGGTGTATTGCACCTTC. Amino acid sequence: CASSGSLEGGVYCTF.

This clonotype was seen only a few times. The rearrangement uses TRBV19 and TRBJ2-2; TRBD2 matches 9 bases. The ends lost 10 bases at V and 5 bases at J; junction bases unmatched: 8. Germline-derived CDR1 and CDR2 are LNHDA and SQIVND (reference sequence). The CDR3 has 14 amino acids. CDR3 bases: TGTGCCACCCCGCGGGGGGGCCGGACCGGGGAGCTGTTTTTT. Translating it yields CATPRGGRTGELFF.